This T cell receptor beta chain was sequenced during a study of blood T cell repertoires in COVID-19. Turning to the study itself: Donors in Cohort 3 who had recovered were those with two negative PCRs, healthcare professional clearance, or resolution of their symptoms. Sources were T cells, B-cell-depleted T cells, or PBMCs; the material itself was cDNA or gDNA.

Participants' own reports of clinical history determined their cohort assignment. This CDR3 is 14 amino acids long. The V end was cut by 1 base, the J end by 7 bases, with 11 bases between. Germline V gives CDR1 SGHTA, CDR2 FQGNSA. Source study methods: Amplification with reference gene primers provided the estimates of nucleated cell counts. This table comes from immunoSEQ multiplex PCR, and its TCRdb copy is limited to in-frame clones, with some not included. D and trimming were read from the DNA, whereas the V and J calls and clone size are those reported in that table. Here the sample spans hundreds of thousands of clones, roughly 91% being singletons.

The material sequenced was PBMCs or T cells enriched from blood (not recorded which). The TCR sequence derives from a woman aged 60-75 years in a cohort exposed to, infected with or recovered from COVID-19 (not recorded which). V is TRBV7-2 and J is TRBJ1-5, with D perhaps TRBD1 (6 bases). Written as DNA, the CDR3 is TGTGCCAGCAGCTTAGACAGGGTCGGGCAGCCCCAGCATTTT. Its translation: CASSLDRVGQPQHF.